A selection of T cell receptor beta chains follows, all from one sample in a study of T cell repertoires in cytomegalovirus infection. A single record per CDR3 protein comes from TCRdb applying MiXCR to the reads. The data show roughly 800,000 distinct CDR3 sequences, roughly 29% seen once. The antigens these receptors bind are not known. Here the sequenced sample was cultured CD8+ T cells from PBMCs, taken from culture after CMV antigen stimulation. Receptors originate from a human donor in good health (CMV status not recorded). Some clones in this sample may be carry-over from other donors' samples. CDR3s include the opening cysteine and the closing phenylalanine or tryptophan. A D gene is named only where the DNA matches it firmly. Rows give clone size only sometimes, using once, few, many, or a class for an expanded clone.

>TRBJ2-7|TRBV6-5|.|TRBD1
TGTGCCAGCAGTTACTCCTACGGACAGGCCTACGAGCAGTACTTC
CASSYSYGQAYEQYF
>TRBJ1-1|TRBV4-1|few|.
TGCGCCAGCAGCCAAGATCCATCAGGAGGGACCGAAGCTTTCTTT
CASSQDPSGGTEAFF
>TRBJ2-5|TRBV7-6|.|TRBD2
TGTGCCAGCAGCCACCCCGATAGCGGGTTGGGGGAGACCCAGTACTTC
CASSHPDSGLGETQYF
>TRBJ2-2|TRBV7-6|.|.
TGTGCCAGCAGCCCCAGGGTCAAACCCCGATCGAACACCGGGGAGCTGTTTTTT
CASSPRVKPRSNTGELFF
>TRBJ1-5|TRBV6-2/TRBV6-3|few|.
TGTGCCAGCAGTCCCACCCAGGGGCGTAATCAGCCCCAGCATTTT
CASSPTQGRNQPQHF
>TRBJ1-1|TRBV12-5|many|.
TGTGCTAGTGGTTTGACTCCAATGAACACTGAAGCTTTCTTT
CASGLTPMNTEAFF
>TRBJ1-2|TRBV5-1|.|.
TGCGCCAGCAGCCACAGAGGGCAGGGGCTCAGCTACACCTTC
CASSHRGQGLSYTF
>TRBJ2-6|TRBV5-1|.|.
TGCGCCAGCAGTACTAAGAGCTCTGGGGCCAACGTCCTGACTTTC
CASSTKSSGANVLTF
>TRBJ2-1|TRBV15|.|TRBD2
TGTGCCACCAGCAAGGTTAGGGCGGGGGGTCTCAATGAGCAGTTCTTC
CATSKVRAGGLNEQFF
>TRBJ2-5|TRBV10-2|.|TRBD1
TGCGCCAGCAGTGAGTCTCTCTCAAGGACAGGACGGCAAGAGACCCAGTACTTC
CASSESLSRTGRQETQYF
>TRBJ2-1|TRBV6-6|.|.
TGTGCCAGCAGTTACTCCATACCCGGGGTAGTCTACAATGAGCAGTTCTTC
CASSYSIPGVVYNEQFF
>TRBJ2-5|TRBV7-9|few|.
TGTGCCAGCAGCTACTGGGGGGTGCAAGAGACCCAGTACTTC
CASSYWGVQETQYF
>TRBJ2-1|TRBV7-9|few|TRBD2
TGTGCCAGCAGCCTGACTAGCGGGGGGCCGTCTAACAATGAGCAGTTCTTC
CASSLTSGGPSNNEQFF
>TRBJ2-1|TRBV10-2|few|.
TGCGCCAGCCAGGATGTCAGGCGTTACAATGAGCAGTTCTTC
CASQDVRRYNEQFF
>TRBJ2-7|TRBV6-6|.|.
TGTGCCAGCAGTTACTCCAGGGGCCCTTCCTACGAGCAGTACTTC
CASSYSRGPSYEQYF
>TRBJ2-1|TRBV7-9|few|TRBD2
TGTGCCAGCAGCTTCATTTGGGGTAGCGGGGGTGACAATGAGCAGTTCTTC
CASSFIWGSGGDNEQFF
>TRBJ1-5|TRBV7-8|few|TRBD1
TGTGCCAGCAGCTCCCCACAGGGGGCGTATAGCAATCAGCCCCAGCATTTT
CASSSPQGAYSNQPQHF
>TRBJ2-4|TRBV11-2|many|TRBD1
TGTGCCAGCAGCTTCTGGGACAGCTTGCTAGCCAAAAACATTCAGTACTTC
CASSFWDSLLAKNIQYF
>TRBJ2-3|TRBV7-6|many|TRBD2
TGTGCCAGCAGCCAGAGAGCGGGGGGGCCGCGCACAGATACGCAGTATTTT
CASSQRAGGPRTDTQYF
>TRBJ2-2|TRBV7-2|few|TRBD1
TGTGCCAGCAGCGTCCGGGACAGGGTGAACCGGGAGCTGTTTTTT
CASSVRDRVNRELFF
>TRBJ2-1|TRBV11-2|.|.
TGTGCCATCAGGGCCAGTTACAATGAGCAGTTCTTC
CAIRASYNEQFF
>TRBJ1-6|TRBV7-2|.|.
TGTGCCAGCAGCTTATATGGCCCGACGGCCCGGAGGGATGATTCACCCCTCCACTTT
CASSLYGPTARRDDSPLHF
>TRBJ2-1|TRBV7-2|many|.
TGTGCCAGCAGTTCCAGAGGGGGCAATGAGCAGTTCTTC
CASSSRGGNEQFF
>TRBJ2-5|TRBV24-1|.|TRBD1
TGTGCCACCAGTGATCCCCGGGACAGGGCAGAGACCCAGTACTTC
CATSDPRDRAETQYF
>TRBJ2-1|TRBV4-2|.|.
TGTGCCAGCAGCCAGGACCCTACCGGTTGGTTGGGGGGCCGCTCCTACAATGAGCAGTTCTTC
CASSQDPTGWLGGRSYNEQFF
>TRBJ1-4|TRBV19|.|TRBD1
TGTGCCAGTAGCCGGGACAGGGGAGAAGCTAATGAAAAACTGTTTTTT
CASSRDRGEANEKLFF
>TRBJ2-2|TRBV6-5|few|TRBD2
TGTGCCAGCAGTTACGCGGGGGGGGTCCGGGAGCTGTTTTTT
CASSYAGGVRELFF
>TRBJ2-1|TRBV7-8|many|TRBD2
TGTGCCAGCAGCCGACTAGCGGGGGGCTACAATGAGCAGTTCTTC
CASSRLAGGYNEQFF
>TRBJ2-5|TRBV7-9|many|TRBD2
TGTGCCAGCAGCTTAAGAATTGCGGGGGAAGAGACCCAGTACTTC
CASSLRIAGEETQYF
>TRBJ2-7|TRBV12-3/TRBV12-4|.|TRBD2
TGTGCCAGCAGTTTGCGGGGGGTCTCCTACGAGCAGTACTTC
CASSLRGVSYEQYF
>TRBJ2-5|TRBV29-1|few|.
TGCAGCGTTGGAATGGAACTCCAAGAGACCCAGTACTTC
CSVGMELQETQYF
>TRBJ2-1|TRBV2|few|TRBD1
TGTGCCAGCAGTACCGGGACAGGGGAGGATGAGCAGTTCTTC
CASSTGTGEDEQFF
>TRBJ1-3|TRBV7-9|few|TRBD1
TGTGCCAGCAGCCGGACAGGGAGGATAAACACCATATATTTT
CASSRTGRINTIYF
>TRBJ2-6|TRBV9|.|.
TGTGCCAGCAGCAATAAAAACAGGGTGGCTGGGGCCAACGTCCTGACTTTC
CASSNKNRVAGANVLTF
>TRBJ1-5|TRBV6-1|.|TRBD1
TGTGCCAGCAGGGGACAGGGGGCTTACCAGCCCCAGCATTTT
CASRGQGAYQPQHF
>TRBJ1-5|TRBV6-5|many|TRBD1
TGTGCCAGCAGCGAACAGGGGGCTAATCAGCCCCAGCATTTT
CASSEQGANQPQHF
>TRBJ1-5|TRBV6-6|.|TRBD1
TGTGCCAGCAGTTACCAGGGGGATTATAGCAATCAGCCCCAGCATTTT
CASSYQGDYSNQPQHF
>TRBJ2-3|TRBV14|.|.
TGTGCCAGCAGCCAAGAGAGGTCTTGGGCAGATACGCAGTATTTT
CASSQERSWADTQYF
>TRBJ2-3|TRBV6-5|.|.
TGTGCCAGCAGTTACGGGGACCCCATCTCCACAGATACGCAGTATTTT
CASSYGDPISTDTQYF
>TRBJ2-6|TRBV6-2/TRBV6-3|.|.
TGTGCCAGCAGTTCGGACAGTTTCACTGGGGCCAACGTCCTGACTTTC
CASSSDSFTGANVLTF
>TRBJ1-1|TRBV20-1|.|.
TGCAGTGCACGCCAGGGGTATATGAACACTGAAGCTTTCTTT
CSARQGYMNTEAFF
>TRBJ1-2|TRBV9|.|TRBD1
TGTGCCAGCAGCTCATCCGGACCGAGACAGGGGGGGTACGGCTACACCTTC
CASSSSGPRQGGYGYTF
>TRBJ2-5|TRBV6-2/TRBV6-3|.|TRBD2
TGTGCCAGCAGTTTTTCCCGACTAGCGGGGGACCTCTTGGCCCAGGAGACCCAGTACTTC
CASSFSRLAGDLLAQETQYF
>TRBJ2-1|TRBV28|.|TRBD2
TGTGCCAGCAGTTTTCTCCTAGCGGACTACAATGAGCAGTTCTTC
CASSFLLADYNEQFF
>TRBJ2-5|TRBV6-5|few|.
TGTGCCAGCAGTTACTCGCCGGGCGGGGAGACCCAGTACTTC
CASSYSPGGETQYF
>TRBJ2-2|TRBV11-3|few|.
TGTGCCAGCAGCGGGTTAGGGGCCGGGGAGCTGTTTTTT
CASSGLGAGELFF
>TRBJ1-3|TRBV6-1|.|.
TGTGCCAGCAGTGAATATCCCGGTGGGCCGATCTCTGGAAACACCATATATTTT
CASSEYPGGPISGNTIYF
>TRBJ1-5|TRBV19|few|TRBD1
TGTGCCAGTAGTACCTCCCACAGGGGAGGCAATCAGCCCCAGCATTTT
CASSTSHRGGNQPQHF
>TRBJ1-1|TRBV2|.|.
TGTGCCAGCCCCAAACGGGACTCCGGCGCTTTCTTT
CASPKRDSGAFF
>TRBJ2-4|TRBV27|few|.
TGTGCCAGCAGTTTAAGCGTACCCAAAAACATTCAGTACTTC
CASSLSVPKNIQYF